This TCR beta chain was retrieved from a study of blood T cells in healthy people across ages. Drawn from each donor were approximately 9.2 milliliters of peripheral blood. In the case of this clonotype: Germline and junction disagree at one end, which may indicate a read error.

Next came a second PCR, run for about 6 to 12 cycles, which used a sample-barcoded 5' primer along with a J-beta primer mix. TCRdb independently ran MiXCR on the 5' RACE reads; one entry per CDR3 protein. Among some 1.4 million distinct CDR3 sequences, roughly 40% were seen once, and the ten largest hold approximately 7.9%. This CDR3 is built from 14 residues. Germline CDR1 LGHDT, CDR2 YNNKEL (reference sequence). This TCR derives from a woman younger than 30 in good health. The chain carries TRBV3-1 and TRBJ2-5; 8 bases line up with TRBD2. Input material: blood. CDR3 in amino acids: CAGSQRVAGETQYF. The CDR3 nucleotides read TGTGCCGGCAGCCAAAGAGTAGCGGGGGAGACCCAGTACTTC.